This TCR beta chain was sequenced for a study of regulatory T cells in long-lasting Graves disease. Study as a whole: The term persistent Graves' disease signified upward of 5 years on antithyroid drugs with positive TSH receptor antibodies. Notes on the study in general: New patients shared about a thousand public clonotypes, fewer than the roughly 2,700 shared by persistent patients.

As for this clonotype: The antigen is unknown.

Through Arm-PCR of CDR3 regions and iRepertoire HTBI primers, TCR beta libraries were built. TCRdb passed the multiplex PCR reads through MiXCR, listing each CDR3 protein once. The data hold around 400,000 distinct CDR3 sequences, with approximately 23% observed a single time. The time point: persistent/refractory GD, antithyroid drugs over 5 years with positive TRAb. The TCR library was made from RNA that had been extracted from PBMCs in TRIzol. One endocrinology department in Xi'an, China, was where patients came from. CDR3 length: 13 amino acids. V was clipped by 3 bases and J by 10 bases, with 13 bases between them. Germline loops: CDR1 KGHSH, CDR2 LQKENI.

The chain uses TRBV18 and TRBJ1-5; no clear D gene. Sequenced here: peripheral blood mononuclear cells (PBMCs), sampled when the disease was refractory, from a patient treated with antithyroid drugs. The TCR was taken from a middle-aged woman with Graves disease. The CDR3 region is CASSPERGRPQHF. CDR3 DNA: TGTGCCAGCTCACCCGAACGAGGTAGACCCCAGCATTTT. The full variable domain, with the rest looked up from reference TRBV18 and TRBJ1-5, is NAGVMQNPRHLVRRRGQEARLRCSPMKGHSHVYWYRQLPEEGLKFMVYLQKENIIDESGMPKERFSAEFPKEGPSILRIQQVVRGDSAAYFCASSPERGRPQHFGDGTRLSIL.